These 8 T cell receptor beta chains originate from one sample sequenced in a study of T cells in Graves' hyperthyroidism and ophthalmopathy. Regions amplified from RNA transcripts were the TCR beta CDR3 regions. The TCR CDR3 was amplified in a first-round RT-PCR using the HTBI primer set. TCRdb reprocessed the multiplex PCR reads with MiXCR, giving one entry per CDR3 protein. The sample yields roughly 300,000 distinct CDR3 sequences, about 25% seen once. The source material was blood. The receptors were gathered from a man aged 40-50 years with Graves' hyperthyroidism that later progressed to Graves' ophthalmopathy.

V and J are TRBV30 and TRBJ1-5; D is ambiguous. Per germline, CDR1 GTSNPN and CDR2 SVGIG (reference sequence). V lost 2 bases and J lost 4, with 9 bases in between. The CDR3 is made up of 13 amino acids. The CDR3 reads CAWSRPGNQPQHF. CDR3 bases: TGTGCCTGGAGTCGCCCTGGTAATCAGCCCCAGCATTTT. Filled out from reference TRBV30 and TRBJ1-5, the complete variable domain reads SQTIHQWPATLVQPVGSPLSLECTVEGTSNPNLYWYRQAAGRGLQLLFYSVGIGQISSEVPQNLSASRPQDRQFILSSKKLLLSDSGFYLCAWSRPGNQPQHFGDGTRLSIL.

This clonotype was found many times. V is TRBV7-8 and J is TRBJ2-7; D is undetermined. In germline, CDR1 is SGHVS, CDR2 FQNEAQ. The germline V and J ends were trimmed by 5 bases and 3 bases, with 17 bases remaining between them. CDR3 length: 15 amino acids. The CDR3 here is CASSPRVHRDYEQYF. The CDR3 nucleotides are TGTGCCAGCAGCCCCCGGGTGCACAGAGACTACGAGCAGTACTTC.

The chain employs TRBV29-1 and TRBJ2-5; the match to TRBD1 covers 8 bases. Looked up from germline, CDR1 is SQVTM and CDR2 is ANQGSEA. The CDR3 is 13 amino acids. The V and J ends lost 7 bases and 5 bases, in that order; junction bases with no gene match: 9. The CDR3 sequence is CSADRGFGETQYF. The CDR3 nucleotides are TGCAGCGCAGACAGGGGTTTCGGGGAGACCCAGTACTTC.

This clonotype was found many times. V usage is TRBV6-1 and J usage is TRBJ1-5, with unresolved D. The CDR3 sequence is 14 residues long. Per germline, CDR1 MNHNS and CDR2 SASEGT. Trimming removed 4 bases from V and 0 bases from J, with 7 bases in between. The CDR3 region has the DNA TGTGCCAGCAGTGGACGAGATAGCAATCAGCCCCAGCATTTT. Translated, it gives CASSGRDSNQPQHF.

This clonotype was seen a few times. The rearrangement uses TRBV19 and TRBJ2-2, with 10 positions matching TRBD1. This CDR3 comprises 12 residues. The V and J ends lost 8 bases and 8 bases, in that order; junction bases with no gene match: 2. Per germline, CDR1 LNHDA and CDR2 SQIVND (reference sequence). Here the CDR3 reads CASDRGRGELFF. The CDR3 region has the DNA TGTGCCAGTGACAGGGGGCGAGGGGAGCTGTTTTTT.

This clonotype was counted at least ten times. The chain combines TRBV20-1 with TRBJ1-1; weak D call: TRBD1 (5 bases). This CDR3 region has 13 residues. The V end was cut by 3 bases, the J end by 1 base, with 9 bases between. Germline V gene data show CDR1 as DFQATT and CDR2 as SNEGSKA (reference sequence). The DNA for the CDR3 is TGCAGTGCTAGTTTAGGGGAGAACACTGAAGCTTTCTTT. It encodes CSASLGENTEAFF.

This clonotype was found once. A much more abundant neighbour one base away suggests this may be a read error. The gene calls are TRBV14 and TRBJ2-2; D might be TRBD2 (6 bases). This CDR3 comprises 13 residues. Per the germline V gene, CDR1 is SGHDN and CDR2 is FVKESK. The CDR3, as DNA: TGTGCCAGCGGCCATCAACACACCGGGGGGCTGTTTTTT. Protein: CASGHQHTGGLFF.

This clonotype was counted many times. This sequence joins TRBV5-1 and TRBJ2-5, with TRBD1 identical over 7 bases. Germline V gives CDR1 SGHRS, CDR2 YFSETQ. After removal of 2 bases from V and 5 bases from J, the junction contained 9 bases not matched to a gene. CDR3 length equals 15 residues. DNA for the CDR3: TGCGCCAGCAGCTTCATCTGGACAGGCGGTGAGACCCAGTACTTC. This sequence encodes CASSFIWTGGETQYF.